This T cell receptor beta chain was identified during a study of T cell changes during pregnancy in multiple sclerosis. Some clones are missing from TCRdb's copy, which holds only in-frame ones; the method was immunoSEQ multiplex PCR. The data contain some 110,000 clones, under 95% of them singletons. Germline V gene sequence: CDR1 MDHEN, CDR2 SYDVKM. This CDR3 is 14 amino acids long. V was pared by 6 bases and J by 6 bases, with 17 bases between. This TCR was recovered from a female donor with multiple sclerosis, enrolled in a pregnancy study. The chain is built from TRBV28 and TRBJ1-2; D perhaps matches TRBD1 (6 bases). Source: peripheral blood, taken after pregnancy. In nucleotides, the CDR3 is TGTGCCAGCAGGGGGGCCGGCAGGGTTAATGGCTACACCTTC. It is translated as CASRGAGRVNGYTF.